This TCR beta chain emerged from a study of T-cell memory formation after mild COVID-19 (dated by TCRdb to the early 2020s). Turning to the overall study: TCR sequence clusters from the two donors were largely donor specific. In a couple of donors, T-cell clones that expanded and contracted after mild COVID-19 were followed by sequencing TCRalpha and TCRbeta repertoires longitudinally. Two young, previously healthy adult volunteers, one female and one male, were included in the cohort.

There are 15 amino acids in the CDR3, from cysteine to phenylalanine inclusive. This entry keeps only the CDR3 DNA: 45 bases, framed from base 1. Here V drops 4 bases and J drops 5 bases, and the junction holds 10 bases not matched to any gene. For CDR1 and CDR2, the germline V gene (reference sequence) lists SEHNR and FQNEAQ. These reads were obtained on an Illumina NovaSeq 6000. cDNA libraries for TCRalpha and TCRbeta were prepared by 5'RACE using constant-segment primers, with sample barcodes and unique molecular identifiers added. RNA was extracted from every sample with Trizol reagent. Library amplification was performed in two PCR steps, and a second sample barcode and Illumina TruSeq adapters were introduced in the second step. Sequencing of libraries was performed on an Illumina NovaSeq with 2 x 150 bp paired-end reads. As for the original processing: With migec v1.2.7, reads were demultiplexed and then collapsed into UMI-guided consensus sequences. Using mixcr v2.1.11, UMI consensuses were aligned to TRA and TRB V and J templates and then assembled into clonotypes. A clonotype was counted as expanded or contracted only when both edgeR and NoisET called the clonotype significant, with the noise models trained on biological replicates. edgeR calls used a false discovery rate-adjusted p below 0.01 and a log2 fold-change threshold of 1. As an exploratory analysis of dynamics, max-normalized trajectories of the 1000 most abundant clonotypes were examined by PCA with hierarchical clustering. The CD4 or CD8 phenotype of responding clones was assigned using the separately sequenced CD4+ and CD8+ repertoires. TCRdb passed the public sequencing reads through fastp at Q25 and MiXCR, retaining productive beta sequences. One record per CDR3 amino acid sequence lists the most common genes and DNA. TCRdb, not the original authors, processed these V and J calls. Counted in this sample were 540,000 or so distinct CDR3 sequences; just over 20% of them appeared once. The ten top clones hold around 12% of the sample.

A few counts support this clonotype. Its binding antigen is unknown. No clone much larger than this one lies a single base away; base qualities are absent. The full study reports these points: Only two mild cases were covered by the study, and larger cohorts that include severe cases with pre-infection samples were considered necessary. Some responding clones were found in pre-infection memory, which suggests that pre-existing cross-reactive memory T cells took part in the SARS-CoV-2 response. SARS-CoV-2 specificity of the second-wave clones peaking on day 37 was not confirmed. Contracting CD4+ clones were located mainly in the CM and EM memory subsets, whereas CD8+ clones were found to be enriched in EMRA. Clones contracting from day 15 to 85 had balanced CD4/CD8 phenotypes, while a second wave expanding from day 15 to 37 was biased towards CD4+.

PBMCs were isolated by Ficoll-Paque density gradient centrifugation. The receptor's source is an adult woman who had mild COVID-19 (a few samples of this study predate the infection). The sample titles of this study are shuffled in the database, so cell type and time point are left out; the donor was told from shared clones. The rearranged chain carries TRBV7-9 and TRBJ1-2, with 7 bases in between that match TRBD1. The material sequenced was PBMCs or a T cell subset sorted from them (not recorded which). CDR3 loop: CASSSGGQPLYGYTF. The nucleotides are TGTGCCAGCAGCTCTGGGGGACAGCCCTTGTATGGCTACACCTTC.